The 21 T cell receptor beta chains given below trace back to one sample, sequenced in a study of cytomegalovirus exposure and HLA in healthy donors. Method: immunoSEQ multiplex PCR; TCRdb's copy keeps in-frame clones and lacks some. The sample yields about 110,000 clones, around 87% seen once. What was sequenced was PBMCs. These receptors were taken from a woman younger than 45 in good health and CMV-seropositive.

A single count supports this clone. The chain employs TRBV30 and TRBJ1-2, with a weak D call TRBD1 (5 bases). The CDR3 covers 14 residues. Germline assignment: CDR1 GTSNPN and CDR2 SVGIG (reference sequence). Deletions cut 0 bases from V and 8 bases from J, with 16 bases between. The chain's CDR3 is CAWSVSGLGFGYTF. In nucleotides, the CDR3 is TGTGCCTGGAGTGTCTCAGGGTTGGGGTTCGGCTACACCTTC.

The chain employs TRBV11-1 and TRBJ2-2; weak D call: TRBD1 (6 bases). Germline assignment: CDR1 SGHAT and CDR2 FQDESV (reference sequence). The CDR3 totals 14 residues. With 4 bases removed from V and 6 bases from J, the gap between germline ends came to 12 bases. The CDR3 loop is CASSSSTGPGELFF. The CDR3 region has the DNA TGTGCCAGCAGCTCTTCTACAGGGCCCGGGGAGCTGTTTTTT.

This rearrangement joins TRBV5-6 to TRBJ2-2; D is unresolved. Per the germline V gene, CDR1 is SGHDT and CDR2 is YYEEEE. V shed 0 bases and J shed 1 base, with 4 bases lying between them. CDR3 length: 14 residues. The CDR3 region has the DNA TGTGCCAGCAGCTTGGCCCTGAACACCGGGGAGCTGTTTTTT. Residues: CASSLALNTGELFF.

This chain links TRBV9 with TRBJ2-5; possible D gene TRBD2, 7 bases. Looked up from germline, CDR1 is SGDLS and CDR2 is YYNGEE. Trimming took 6 bases from V and 3 from J, leaving 18 bases between them. The CDR3 is 15 amino acids. DNA for the CDR3: TGTGCCAGCAACCTGGGGGGGCAGAATGAAGAGACCCAGTACTTC. This translates into CASNLGGQNEETQYF.

The chain uses TRBV30 and TRBJ2-3; TRBD2 might be the D (5 bases). The CDR3 extends over 14 amino acids. V was trimmed by 0 bases and J by 2 bases, leaving 9 bases between them. CDR1 and CDR2 (germline): GTSNPN, SVGIG (reference sequence). The CDR3 loop is CAWSVNGITDTQYF. In nucleotides, the CDR3 is TGTGCCTGGAGTGTAAACGGGATCACAGATACGCAGTATTTT.

J is TRBJ2-5 and V is TRBV7-9; TRBD1 agrees at 7 bases. V was clipped by 8 bases and J by 4 bases; unmatched bases: 10. Looked up from germline, CDR1 is SEHNR and CDR2 is FQNEAQ (reference sequence). The CDR3 covers 14 residues. This chain's CDR3 is CASDRTGAGETQYF. The DNA of the CDR3 is TGTGCCAGCGATCGAACAGGGGCCGGAGAGACCCAGTACTTC.

The genes are TRBV30 and TRBJ1-4; D uncertain. CDR3 size: 14 residues. With 2 bases removed from V and 3 bases from J, the gap between germline ends came to 10 bases. Germline lookup yields CDR1 GTSNPN and CDR2 SVGIG (reference sequence). The CDR3 spells CAWSPSPANEKLFF. The CDR3 nucleotides are TGTGCCTGGAGTCCTTCTCCAGCTAATGAAAAACTGTTTTTT.

The V call is TRBV25-1, the J call TRBJ2-1; 12 bases line up with TRBD2. The CDR3 has 16 residues. V was clipped by 5 bases and J by 7 bases; unmatched bases: 9. CDR1 and CDR2 (germline): MGHDK, SYGVNS. DNA of the CDR3: TGTGCCAGCAGTCCACGGACTAGCGGGGTTCGTAATGAGCAGTTCTTC. Translated: CASSPRTSGVRNEQFF. The full variable domain, with the rest looked up from reference TRBV25-1 and TRBJ2-1, is EADIYQTPRYLVIGTGKKITLECSQTMGHDKMYWYQQDPGMELHLIHYSYGVNSTEKGDLSSESTVSRIRTEHFPLTLESARPSHTSQYLCASSPRTSGVRNEQFFGPGTRLTVL.

This clone was seen just once. The rearrangement joins TRBV19 to TRBJ2-5; a possible D gene is TRBD1 (6 bases). The germline V and J ends were trimmed by 4 bases and 5 bases, with 14 bases remaining between them. The germline gives CDR1 LNHDA, CDR2 SQIVND (reference sequence). This CDR3 comprises 14 residues. The CDR3, as DNA: TGTGCCAGTAGTACTGGGGCAGGGGCGGAGACCCAGTACTTC. It codes for CASSTGAGAETQYF.

On this clone itself: An end of the junction differs from the germline gene, which may be a read error. The chain employs TRBV2 and TRBJ1-1; the D is unclear. Per the germline V gene, CDR1 is SNHLY and CDR2 is FYNNEI. CDR3 length equals 12 residues. The chain's CDR3 is CASSEDTSEAFF. The CDR3, as DNA: TGTGCCAGCAGCGAAGATACCAGTGAAGCTTTCTTT.

This chain connects TRBV6-6 to TRBJ2-5; D may be TRBD2 (6 bases). This CDR3 has 15 residues. The germline V and J ends were trimmed by 7 bases and 3 bases, with 18 bases remaining between them. Germline V gives CDR1 MNHNY, CDR2 SVGAGI (reference sequence). The CDR3 DNA sequence: TGTGCCAGCACCCGAATCCGCGGGGTGAAAGAGACCCAGTACTTC. It specifies CASTRIRGVKETQYF.

The V and J genes are TRBV7-2 and TRBJ2-1, with 7 nucleotides matching TRBD2. The CDR3 runs 16 residues. CDR1 and CDR2 (germline): SGHTA, FQGNSA. V lost 2 bases to trimming and J lost 3 bases; unmatched junction nucleotides: 7. The CDR3 is CASSLYTGGGYNEQFF. CDR3 nucleotides: TGTGCCAGCAGCTTATATACGGGAGGAGGCTACAATGAGCAGTTCTTC.

The chain uses TRBV7-2 and TRBJ1-2; 7 nucleotides agree with TRBD1. The V and J ends lost 4 bases and 13 bases, in that order; junction bases with no gene match: 9. Germline lookup yields CDR1 SGHTA and CDR2 FQGNSA. CDR3 length: 12 residues. For the CDR3, the DNA is TGTGCCAGCAGCTCGACAGGGCCGCTGGCCACCTTC. Its protein is CASSSTGPLATF.

The gene calls are TRBV7-6 and TRBJ2-7; 7 positions match TRBD1. The CDR3 length is 16 residues. The V segment lost 0 bases and the J segment 2 bases; nucleotides outside the gene matches: 7. Per the germline V gene, CDR1 is SGHVS and CDR2 is FNYEAQ. Written as DNA, the CDR3 is TGTGCCAGCAGCTTAGCCCCGGGACAGAAAACCTACGAGCAGTACTTC. It encodes CASSLAPGQKTYEQYF.

This chain links TRBV7-2 with TRBJ2-7, with no clear D. The CDR3 loop spans 18 amino acids. Deletions cut 2 bases from V and 2 bases from J, with 22 bases between. Germline V lookup: CDR1 SGHTA, CDR2 FQGNSA. The CDR3 region is CASSLSPPRPTYTYEQYF. CDR3 DNA: TGTGCCAGCAGCTTATCCCCACCTAGGCCTACGTACACCTACGAGCAGTACTTC.

The chain employs TRBV9 and TRBJ2-2, with 7 bases that match TRBD1. This CDR3 has 15 residues. The germline V gene encodes CDR1 SGDLS and CDR2 YYNGEE. With 0 bases clipped from V and 4 bases from J, the junction kept 3 bases outside the gene matches. CDR3 coding DNA: TGTGCCAGCAGCGTAGAAGGGGGCGGCACCGGGGAGCTGTTTTTT. This encodes CASSVEGGGTGELFF.

V usage is TRBV2 and J usage is TRBJ2-3; 10 positions agree with TRBD1. CDR1 is SNHLY and CDR2 is FYNNEI in the germline V gene. This CDR3 contains 14 residues. The ends lost 8 bases at V and 5 bases at J; junction bases unmatched: 7. This CDR3 reads CASSWDRGGDTQYF. CDR3 sequence (DNA): TGTGCCAGCTCGTGGGACAGGGGAGGAGATACGCAGTATTTT.

CDR3 DNA sequence: TGTGCCATCAGTTCCGGGACTAGCACCCACGAGCAGTACTTC. Its translation is CAISSGTSTHEQYF. The genes are TRBV10-3 and TRBJ2-7; TRBD2 aligns across 9 bases. Germline V gene lookup returns CDR1 ENHRY and CDR2 SYGVKD. The junction had 7 bases not matched to a gene; V was cut back by 5 bases and J by 5 bases. This CDR3 has 14 amino acids.

The chain carries TRBV4-2 and TRBJ2-3, with 8 bases that match TRBD2. J was trimmed by 2 bases and V by 0 bases; bases with no gene match: 4. This CDR3 region has 16 residues. Looked up from germline, CDR1 is LGHNA and CDR2 is YNFKEQ. The CDR3 DNA is TGTGCCAGCAGCCAAGATCCGGGGGGGTTCACAGATACGCAGTATTTT. Protein: CASSQDPGGFTDTQYF.

The genes are TRBV7-2 and TRBJ2-7, with TRBD2 identical over 11 bases. The CDR3 is made up of 17 amino acids. The ends lost 5 bases at V and 3 bases at J; junction bases unmatched: 12. CDR1 and CDR2 (germline): SGHTA, FQGNSA. CDR3 sequence reads: CASSPGDGLAGHYEQYF. The DNA of the CDR3 is TGTGCCAGCAGCCCAGGGGACGGACTAGCGGGCCACTACGAGCAGTACTTC.

The chain couples TRBV19 to TRBJ1-1; 9 bases are shared with TRBD1. The germline V gene encodes CDR1 LNHDA and CDR2 SQIVND (reference sequence). The V segment lost 5 bases and the J segment 5 bases; nucleotides outside the gene matches: 3. The CDR3 totals 13 residues. The CDR3 coding sequence is TGTGCCAGTAGTGGGACAGGGAGGACTGAAGCTTTCTTT. Translated: CASSGTGRTEAFF.